This T cell receptor beta chain was sequenced for a study of human T cells and chemical hapten exposure. V was pared by 4 bases and J by 3 bases, with 10 bases between. CDR1 SEHNR and CDR2 FQNEAQ come from the germline V gene (reference sequence). The CDR3 consists of 14 residues. Only a few counts were recorded for this clonotype. Blood, whole and unfractionated, served as the source for total RNA extraction. In the authors' workflow: Approximately 99,000 TCRs per sample was the median, with a range of about 20,000 to 750,000. TCRdb itself ran the 5' RACE reads through MiXCR, one entry per CDR3 protein. TCRdb's processing, not the study's, gives the V and J calls here. The repertoire holds under 150,000 distinct CDR3 sequences, around a fifth seen once, with approximately 3% in the top ten.

The TCR was taken from a human donor in good health. The chain couples TRBV7-9 to TRBJ2-1, with a weak D call TRBD2 (5 bases). The CDR3 loop is CASSSDSLYNEQFF. The CDR3 DNA follows: TGTGCCAGCAGCTCGGACTCTCTCTACAATGAGCAGTTCTTC.